This T cell receptor beta chain is drawn from a study of CD8 T cells in ankylosing spondylitis (dated by TCRdb to 2016 to 2017). As for the study more broadly: To find TCR variants linked to disease, the study profiled T cell receptor beta repertoires in ankylosing spondylitis patients and healthy donors. The full study cohort comprised approximately 23 ankylosing spondylitis patients and 110 or so healthy donors. Peripheral blood samples were taken, and synovial fluid was additionally collected from ankylosing spondylitis patients.

Sequencing was performed on an Illumina HiSeq 2500. Quantitative 5'-RACE with molecular barcodes was the method used to prepare the TCR beta libraries. On the study's bioinformatics: Disease-linked TCR variants were identified with a new computational method built on a probabilistic model of VDJ rearrangement. The public reads were run again by TCRdb, first through fastp at Q25 and then through MiXCR, and only productive beta chains were kept. Rows matching on CDR3 protein sequence are summarized as one entry with the most common DNA and genes. What appears here as the V and J calls and clone size reflects TCRdb's work, not the paper's. The sample table lists about 340,000 distinct CDR3 sequences, roughly 8% of them with a count of one. The ten largest clones capture 13% to 15% of the sample. The junction shows trimming of 4 bases on V and 0 bases on J, and the gene matches do not reach 5 bases of it. Its CDR3 holds 15 amino acids, cysteine through phenylalanine. The CDR3 DNA has 45 bases and is translated from base 1. The germline V gene (reference sequence) supplies CDR1 MNHEY and CDR2 SMNVEV.

Results the study describes overall, beyond this receptor: The disease-linked clones were reported to be significantly enriched in matched synovial fluid samples from ankylosing spondylitis patients. Some motif variants had previously been reported in the synovial fluid and blood of reactive arthritis patients, which suggests shared mechanisms of disease initiation. Blood from ankylosing spondylitis patients appeared to be characterized by a TCR beta motif made up of under ten highly homologous amino acid variants. A CD8+ phenotype was shown by the disease-linked clones, which were found at relatively low frequencies in peripheral blood.

Concerning this clonotype: The antigen it recognizes is unknown. No base qualities exist here, and no much larger clone lies one base off it.

The receptor chain draws on TRBV27 and TRBJ2-7; TRBD1 lines up with 8 middle nucleotides. The sequence derives from a male donor with ankylosing spondylitis. The material sequenced was blood, either unsorted or a sorted T cell fraction (not recorded which). The CDR3 region reads CASSSDRAFSYEQYF. In nucleotide form, the sequence is TGTGCCAGCAGTTCGGACAGGGCCTTCTCCTACGAGCAGTACTTC.